The 9 T cell receptor beta chains below all came from one sample that was sequenced in a study of T cell changes during pregnancy in multiple sclerosis. Repertoires were generated with immunoSEQ multiplex PCR, while TCRdb's copy carries only in-frame clones and drops some. The profile covers approximately 48,000 clones, with roughly 94% appearing a single time and approximately 0.59% taken by the ten largest. The sequences come from CD4+ T cells from peripheral blood mononuclear cells, collected in the second trimester of pregnancy. These receptors were taken from a female donor with multiple sclerosis, enrolled in a pregnancy study.

V gene TRBV11-1 combines with J gene TRBJ2-5; D is perhaps TRBD2 (5 bases). Germline CDR1 reads SGHAT; CDR2 reads FQDESV (reference sequence). Between the trimmed V and J ends, which lost 5 bases and 5 bases, there was a span of 18 bases. The CDR3 covers 15 residues. CDR3 DNA sequence: TGTGCCAGCAGCCAGAGCGGTCCAGGTGGCGAGACCCAGTACTTC. Translated, it gives CASSQSGPGGETQYF.

For the CDR3, the DNA is TGTGCCAGCAGCTTAGGGAGCAGCTCCTACAATGAGCAGTTCTTC. It translates to CASSLGSSSYNEQFF. The chain carries TRBV11-2 and TRBJ2-1; D not resolved. CDR1 and CDR2 from the germline V gene are SGHAT and FQNNGV. The CDR3 sequence is 15 residues long. V was clipped by 1 base and J by 0 bases, with 7 bases between them. Full variable domain (remainder filled in from reference TRBV11-2 and TRBJ2-1): EAGVAQSPRYKIIEKRQSVAFWCNPISGHATLYWYQQILGQGPKLLIQFQNNGVVDDSQLPKDRFSAERLKGVDSTLKIQPAKLEDSAVYLCASSLGSSSYNEQFFGPGTRLTVL.

V and J are TRBV5-6 and TRBJ2-7; D possibly corresponds to TRBD2 (7 bases). Trimming shortened V by 1 base and J by 3 bases, and 20 bases separated the two germline ends. The CDR3 is 17 residues long. Germline assignment: CDR1 SGHDT and CDR2 YYEEEE. The CDR3 protein is CASSLRGGASRFYEQYF. CDR3 nucleotides: TGTGCCAGCAGCTTGAGGGGGGGGGCCTCTCGATTCTACGAGCAGTACTTC.

This chain joins TRBV9 and TRBJ2-7, with TRBD1 as a possible D gene (5 bases). This CDR3 contains 14 residues. Germline CDR1 is SGDLS and CDR2 is YYNGEE. The V end was cut by 0 bases, the J end by 3 bases, with 10 bases between. Here the CDR3 DNA reads TGTGCCAGCAGCGTAGCGCCAGGGAACTACGAGCAGTACTTC. This codes for CASSVAPGNYEQYF. The whole variable domain, filled in from reference TRBV9 and TRBJ2-7, reads DSGVTQTPKHLITATGQRVTLRCSPRSGDLSVYWYQQSLDQGLQFLIQYYNGEERAKGNILERFSAQQFPDLHSELNLSSLELGDSALYFCASSVAPGNYEQYFGPGTRLTVT.

The V gene is TRBV6-5, the J gene TRBJ2-5; 9 bases agree with TRBD1. V was clipped by 2 bases and J by 4 bases; unmatched bases: 2. The CDR3 has 14 residues. Germline CDR1 is MNHEY and CDR2 is SVGAGI. In nucleotides, the CDR3 is TGTGCCAGCAGTTACAACAGGGGGCTAGAGACCCAGTACTTC. Translating gives CASSYNRGLETQYF.

The gene calls are TRBV2 and TRBJ1-3; maybe TRBD1 (5 bases). Germline values: CDR1 SNHLY, CDR2 FYNNEI. The CDR3 runs 15 residues. Trimming took 6 bases from V and 0 from J, leaving 12 bases between them. The CDR3 spells CASRAGPGSGNTIYF. CDR3 DNA: TGTGCCAGCAGGGCAGGGCCTGGCTCTGGAAACACCATATATTTT.

As DNA, the CDR3 is TGTGCCAGCAGCGTAGACCTAGCGGGGGGCCTCGAGGCCCAGTACTTC. Translation gives CASSVDLAGGLEAQYF. This chain joins TRBV9 and TRBJ2-5; 11 bases fit TRBD2. The J segment lost 9 bases and the V segment lost 0 bases, leaving 10 bases of the junction unmatched. The length of the CDR3 is 16 residues. The germline gives CDR1 SGDLS, CDR2 YYNGEE.

The J gene is TRBJ2-5, the V gene TRBV20-1; 11 bases map to TRBD2. V shed 2 bases, J shed 14 bases, and the junction held 4 bases outside the gene matches. This CDR3 contains 11 residues. CDR1 DFQATT and CDR2 SNEGSKA come from the germline V gene (reference sequence). Here the CDR3 DNA reads TGCAGTGCTAGAAATAGCGGGGGGGCCTACTTC. Protein: CSARNSGGAYF.

The CDR3 DNA sequence: TGCGCCAGCAGCTTGGGGGGACTAGCGGGGACAGATACGCAGTATTTT. Amino acids: CASSLGGLAGTDTQYF. The rearrangement links TRBV5-1 to TRBJ2-3; 13 nucleotides match TRBD2. Germline V lookup: CDR1 SGHRS, CDR2 YFSETQ. V lost 0 bases to trimming and J lost 3 bases; unmatched junction nucleotides: 1. The CDR3 sequence is 16 residues long.